This T cell receptor beta chain originates from a study of Ad26.COV2.S vaccination and SARS-CoV-2 variants. Documented treatment: 19 received Ad26.COV2.S at low or high dose, single or two shots; several received placebo; per-sample allocation not given. The samples were gathered on day 63 after the first injection of vaccine or placebo. Only in-frame clones appear in the TCRdb table, and some are missing; sequencing was by immunoSEQ multiplex PCR. The data contain about 460,000 clones, about 89% of them singletons. Per the germline V gene, CDR1 is GTSNPN and CDR2 is SVGIG (reference sequence). The CDR3 has 15 residues. V lost 3 bases, J lost 0 bases, and 7 bases stayed unmatched.

Sequences were derived from peripheral blood, sampled in a trial of Ad26.COV2.S vaccine versus placebo. The chain recombines TRBV30 with TRBJ1-1, with 7 bases fitting TRBD1. The receptor comes from a person between 18 and 65 years old who received the Ad26.COV2.S COVID-19 vaccine or a placebo. In DNA form, the CDR3 reads TGTGCCTGGAGGCCCCTGACAGGGATGAACACTGAAGCTTTCTTT. Its protein product is CAWRPLTGMNTEAFF. Complete variable domain (other parts from reference TRBV30 and TRBJ1-1): SQTIHQWPATLVQPVGSPLSLECTVEGTSNPNLYWYRQAAGRGLQLLFYSVGIGQISSEVPQNLSASRPQDRQFILSSKKLLLSDSGFYLCAWRPLTGMNTEAFFGQGTRLTVV.